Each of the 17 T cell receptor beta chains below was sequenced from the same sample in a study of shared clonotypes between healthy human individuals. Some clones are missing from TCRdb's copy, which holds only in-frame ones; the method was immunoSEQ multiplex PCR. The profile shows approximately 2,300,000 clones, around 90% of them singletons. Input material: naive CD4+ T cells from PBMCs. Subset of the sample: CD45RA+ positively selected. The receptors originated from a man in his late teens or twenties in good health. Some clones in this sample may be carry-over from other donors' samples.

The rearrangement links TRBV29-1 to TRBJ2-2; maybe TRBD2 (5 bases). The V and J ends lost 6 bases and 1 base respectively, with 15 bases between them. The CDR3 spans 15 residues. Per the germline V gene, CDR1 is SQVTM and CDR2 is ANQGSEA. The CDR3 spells CSVLPLGLNTGELFF. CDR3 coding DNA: TGCAGCGTCCTACCCTTAGGACTGAACACCGGGGAGCTGTTTTTT.

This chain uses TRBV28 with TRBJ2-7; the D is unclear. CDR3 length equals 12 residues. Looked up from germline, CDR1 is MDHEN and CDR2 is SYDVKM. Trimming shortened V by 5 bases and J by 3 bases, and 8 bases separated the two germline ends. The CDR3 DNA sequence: TGTGCCAGCAGTCCCTCCCACTACGAGCAGTACTTC. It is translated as CASSPSHYEQYF. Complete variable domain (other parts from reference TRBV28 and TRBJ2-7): DVKVTQSSRYLVKRTGEKVFLECVQDMDHENMFWYRQDPGLGLRLIYFSYDVKMKEKGDIPEGYSVSREKKERFSLILESASTNQTSMYLCASSPSHYEQYFGPGTRLTVT.

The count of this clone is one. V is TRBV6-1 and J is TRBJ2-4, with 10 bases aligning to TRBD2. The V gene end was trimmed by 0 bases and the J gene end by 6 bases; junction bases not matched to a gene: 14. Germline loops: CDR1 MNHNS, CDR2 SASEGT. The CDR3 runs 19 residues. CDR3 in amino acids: CASSEAIRASGRLGNIQYF. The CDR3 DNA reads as TGTGCCAGCAGTGAAGCAATAAGGGCTAGCGGGAGATTAGGAAACATTCAGTACTTC.

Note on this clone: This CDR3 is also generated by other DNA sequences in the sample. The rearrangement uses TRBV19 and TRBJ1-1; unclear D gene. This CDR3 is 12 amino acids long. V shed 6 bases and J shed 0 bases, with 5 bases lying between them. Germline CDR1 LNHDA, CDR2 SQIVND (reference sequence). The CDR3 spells CASSHLNTEAFF. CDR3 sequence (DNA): TGTGCCAGTAGCCACCTGAACACTGAAGCTTTCTTT.

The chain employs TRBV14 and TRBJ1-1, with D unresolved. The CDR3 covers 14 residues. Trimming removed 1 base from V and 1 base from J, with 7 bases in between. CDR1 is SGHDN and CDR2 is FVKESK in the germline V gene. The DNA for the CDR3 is TGTGCCAGCAGCCAAGTGAGGCAGAACACTGAAGCTTTCTTT. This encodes CASSQVRQNTEAFF.

Written as DNA, the CDR3 is TGTGCCATCAGTACCTCACAGGTTCTCGAGCAGTACTTC. Amino acids: CAISTSQVLEQYF. The gene calls are TRBV10-3 and TRBJ2-7, with D perhaps TRBD1 (5 bases). The CDR3 sequence is 13 residues long. Trimming took 5 bases from V and 6 from J, leaving 14 bases between them. The germline CDR1 and CDR2 sequences are ENHRY and SYGVKD.

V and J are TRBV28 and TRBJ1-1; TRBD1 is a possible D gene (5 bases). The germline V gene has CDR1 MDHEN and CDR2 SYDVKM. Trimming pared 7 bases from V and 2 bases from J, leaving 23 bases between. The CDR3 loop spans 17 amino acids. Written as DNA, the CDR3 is TGTGCCAGCACTCTAGGTGGGGGGGATTCCTTTAACACTGAAGCTTTCTTT. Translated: CASTLGGGDSFNTEAFF.

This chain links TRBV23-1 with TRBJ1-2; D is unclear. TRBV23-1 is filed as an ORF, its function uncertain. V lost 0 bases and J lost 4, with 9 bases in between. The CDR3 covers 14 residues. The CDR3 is CASSQSDGIYGYTF. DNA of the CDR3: TGCGCCAGCAGTCAATCTGACGGAATCTATGGCTACACCTTC.

The chain's CDR3 is CASGNSGWLSEQFF. For the CDR3, the DNA is TGTGCCAGCGGGAATAGCGGGTGGCTTTCTGAGCAGTTCTTC. V gene TRBV5-4 combines with J gene TRBJ2-1, with TRBD2 identical over 7 bases. The trim removed 7 bases at V and 9 bases at J, leaving 13 bases unmatched. Germline values: CDR1 SGHNT, CDR2 YYREEE (reference sequence). There are 14 residues in the CDR3.

CDR3 nucleotides: TGCGCCAGCAGTCCCAGGCCGCAGGGCAGCATCACTGAAGCTTTCTTT. Protein: CASSPRPQGSITEAFF. The chain links TRBV5-1 to TRBJ1-1; D may be TRBD1 (5 bases). V was cut by 5 bases and J by 4 bases, with 21 bases left in between. Germline V gene data show CDR1 as SGHRS and CDR2 as YFSETQ. The CDR3 has 16 residues.

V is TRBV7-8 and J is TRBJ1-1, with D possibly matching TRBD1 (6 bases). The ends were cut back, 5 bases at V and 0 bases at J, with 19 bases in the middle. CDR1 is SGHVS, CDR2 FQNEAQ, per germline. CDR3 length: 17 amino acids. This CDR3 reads CASSHSRGAFMNTEAFF. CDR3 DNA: TGTGCCAGCAGCCATTCTCGGGGGGCCTTCATGAACACTGAAGCTTTCTTT.

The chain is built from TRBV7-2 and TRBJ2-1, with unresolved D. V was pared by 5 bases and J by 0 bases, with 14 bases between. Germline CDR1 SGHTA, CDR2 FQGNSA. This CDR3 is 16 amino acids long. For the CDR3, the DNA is TGTGCCAGCAGCGGACGGACCCCGAGCTCCTACAATGAGCAGTTCTTC. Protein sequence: CASSGRTPSSYNEQFF.

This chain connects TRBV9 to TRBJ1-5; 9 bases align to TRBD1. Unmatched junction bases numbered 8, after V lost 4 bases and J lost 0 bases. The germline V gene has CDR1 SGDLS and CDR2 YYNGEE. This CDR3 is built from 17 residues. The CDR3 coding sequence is TGTGCCAGCAGCTCGGGACAGGGATCATATAGCAATCAGCCCCAGCATTTT. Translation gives CASSSGQGSYSNQPQHF.

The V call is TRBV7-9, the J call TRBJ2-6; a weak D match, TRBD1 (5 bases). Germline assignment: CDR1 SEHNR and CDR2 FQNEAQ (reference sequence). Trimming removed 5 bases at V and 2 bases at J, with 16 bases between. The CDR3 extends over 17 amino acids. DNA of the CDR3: TGTGCCAGCAGCCCCTCGGCAGGGTCGGCTGGGGCCAACGTCCTGACTTTC. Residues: CASSPSAGSAGANVLTF. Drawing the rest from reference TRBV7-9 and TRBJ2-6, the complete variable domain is DTGVSQNPRHKITKRGQNVTFRCDPISEHNRLYWYRQTLGQGPEFLTYFQNEAQLEKSRLLSDRFSAERPKGSFSTLEIQRTEQGDSAMYLCASSPSAGSAGANVLTFGAGSRLTVL.

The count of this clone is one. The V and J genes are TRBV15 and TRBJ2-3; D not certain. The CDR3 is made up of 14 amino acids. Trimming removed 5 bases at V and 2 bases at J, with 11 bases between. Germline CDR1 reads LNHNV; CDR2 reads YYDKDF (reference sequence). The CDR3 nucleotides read TGTGCCACCAGCCCCGGCGGAAACACAGATACGCAGTATTTT. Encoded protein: CATSPGGNTDTQYF.

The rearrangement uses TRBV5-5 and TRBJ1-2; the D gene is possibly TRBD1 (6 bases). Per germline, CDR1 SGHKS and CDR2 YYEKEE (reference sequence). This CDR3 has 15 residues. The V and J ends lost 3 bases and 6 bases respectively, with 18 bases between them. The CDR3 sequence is CASSSGAGYRDGYTF. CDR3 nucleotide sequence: TGTGCCAGCAGCTCGGGGGCGGGATACCGAGATGGCTACACCTTC.

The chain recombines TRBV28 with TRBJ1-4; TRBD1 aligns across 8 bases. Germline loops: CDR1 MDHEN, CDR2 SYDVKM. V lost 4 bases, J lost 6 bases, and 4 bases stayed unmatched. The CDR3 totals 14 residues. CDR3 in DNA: TGTGCCAGCAGTTCAGGGGGCCAAGATGAAAAACTGTTTTTT. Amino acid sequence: CASSSGGQDEKLFF.